One and the same sample provided the 6 T cell receptor beta chains below, sequenced in a study of T cell responses to AZD1222 COVID-19 vaccine. Generated by immunoSEQ multiplex PCR, the TCRdb table keeps only in-frame clones and is missing some. The sample lists more than 100,000 clones, 91% occurring once. This sample comprised peripheral blood, obtained on day 0 of AZD1222 vaccination. The source is an adult in good health.

The chain couples TRBV5-5 to TRBJ2-7, with TRBD1 matching 9 bases. The CDR3 consists of 15 residues. Germline CDR1 is SGHKS and CDR2 is YYEKEE (reference sequence). With V trimmed by 4 bases and J by 2 bases, 7 bases remained unmatched. CDR3 in amino acids: CASSAGQGRTYEQYF. The DNA of the CDR3 is TGTGCCAGCAGCGCGGGACAGGGTCGAACCTACGAGCAGTACTTC.

The chain recombines TRBV5-4 with TRBJ1-4; D may be TRBD1 (5 bases). The CDR3 loop spans 13 amino acids. V was trimmed by 1 base and J by 8 bases, leaving 9 bases between them. Germline CDR1 reads SGHNT; CDR2 reads YYREEE (reference sequence). CDR3 coding DNA: TGTGCCAGCAGCTTGATGGGACGCGAAAAACTGTTTTTT. It yields the protein CASSLMGREKLFF.

CDR3 sequence reads: CASSNSGSWNEQFF. In nucleotides, the CDR3 is TGTGCCAGCAGCAACTCGGGGTCGTGGAATGAGCAGTTCTTC. This sequence joins TRBV7-9 and TRBJ2-1; a weak D match, TRBD2 (5 bases). The CDR3 consists of 14 residues. V was clipped by 5 bases and J by 7 bases, with 15 bases between them. The V gene's germline CDR1 is SEHNR and CDR2 FQNEAQ (reference sequence).

This clone was counted a single time. This chain joins TRBV11-2 and TRBJ2-7, with 8 bases identical to TRBD1. Germline assignment: CDR1 SGHAT and CDR2 FQNNGV. The CDR3 consists of 15 residues. V was pared by 5 bases and J by 4 bases, with 10 bases of the junction left unmatched. DNA for the CDR3: TGTGCCAGCAGCGAGGGGACAGGTGGATTTTACGAGCAGTACTTC. Its translation: CASSEGTGGFYEQYF.

This chain uses TRBV7-2 with TRBJ2-7; the match to TRBD2 covers 9 bases. The junction had 8 bases not matched to a gene; V was cut back by 8 bases and J by 3 bases. The CDR3 length is 14 residues. Germline assignment: CDR1 SGHTA and CDR2 FQGNSA. The CDR3 DNA reads as TGTGCCAGCGGCAATAGCGGGAGACTCTACGAGCAGTACTTC. This encodes CASGNSGRLYEQYF.

This rearrangement joins TRBV7-9 to TRBJ1-2, with no clear D. Germline V CDR1 and CDR2: SEHNR, FQNEAQ (reference sequence). The CDR3 runs to 14 residues. V lost 0 bases and J lost 7, with 12 bases in between. The CDR3 DNA follows: TGTGCCAGCAGCTTAGCGAATGGGGAGCGTGGCTACACCTTC. Protein product: CASSLANGERGYTF. The entire variable domain, with the rest obtained from reference TRBV7-9 and TRBJ1-2, is as follows: DTGVSQNPRHKITKRGQNVTFRCDPISEHNRLYWYRQTLGQGPEFLTYFQNEAQLEKSRLLSDRFSAERPKGSFSTLEIQRTEQGDSAMYLCASSLANGERGYTFGSGTRLTVV.